This T cell receptor (beta chain) came from a study of cytomegalovirus exposure and HLA in healthy donors (dated by TCRdb to the late 2010s). Regarding the complete study: An earlier analysis of under 600 of the donors reported more than 250 Gb of sequence data and 100 million to 140 million unique TCR beta sequences from approximately 180 million T cells. An early release covering 500 to 750 HLA-typed donors comprised about 300 gigabases of sequencing data and some 79 million unique TCR sequences. Class I and class II HLA loci were covered by the typing at four-digit resolution. In the later analysis, no new phenotypic data were used to find candidate immune exposures; instead, reliance was placed on TCR beta sequences and their occurrence across donors. To study patterns of TCR occurrence, a later analysis re-analyzed previously published TCR beta repertoires from 666 donors and added high-resolution HLA genotyping. In an earlier analysis of a few hundred of the donors, high-throughput TCR beta sequencing was used to judge whether each TCR beta V gene segment behaved as functional or pseudogenic. The number of donors typed differed by locus, with 629-630 for A, B, C, DRB1 and DQB1, roughly 520 for DQA1, 600 to 610 for DPA1, and some 470 for DPB1. Genome-wide SNP genotypes for about three fifths of the roughly 700 donors were used in a later genetic analysis, which treated that subset as a discovery cohort. Because of strong linkage in the cohort, a handful of DR-DQ haplotypes were treated as single units for association and clustering. The aim of the study was to test whether cataloging public T cell receptors could identify signatures of past pathogen exposure. Donor age, sex, ethnicity and CMV serostatus were compiled alongside the repertoire data. Among about 410 genotyped donors of the cohort, an average of roughly 230,000 unique TCR beta nucleotide sequences was sequenced per donor, of which about 18% were non-productive. The genetic ancestry cluster associated with self-reported Caucasian donors included around 76% of the roughly 410 genotyped donors. The study used immunosequencing to profile the T cell repertoires of several hundred subjects and linked those repertoires to cytomegalovirus serostatus. Every repertoire in the discovery cohort had been generated on one and the same sequencing platform. In addition to the first cohort of 666 subjects, a separate validation cohort of approximately 110 different subjects was used. To predict cytomegalovirus infection status, the study combined high-throughput TCR immunosequencing, statistical association of individual TCRs with disease status, and machine learning.

Receptors were amplified or captured by the immunoSEQ multiplex PCR assay. For the multiplex PCR, a mixture combining 60 forward primers for TCR Vbeta segments and 13 reverse primers for TCR Jbeta segments was used. A multiplex PCR assay on genomic DNA amplified the CDR3 region of rearranged TCR beta genes. The amplified TCR beta libraries were sequenced on the Illumina HiSeq System as 87-base-pair reads. For the original study's pipeline: A later analysis counted tens of millions of unique TCR beta chains across the 670 or so repertoires, and 9.5 million to 11 million of these chains were shared by at least two donors. Raw reads were error-corrected and collapsed into unique sequences with a nearest-neighbor algorithm that merged closely related sequences to remove PCR and sequencing errors. Alignment of CDR3 sequences to IMGT reference sequences was used to assign V, D and J gene segments. Each retained sequence needed at least a six-nucleotide match to both a V gene segment and a J gene segment. A rearrangement was called productive if the CDR3 had no stop codons and remained in frame with V and J, and every other rearrangement was called non-productive. Following IMGT convention, CDR3 was defined as the stretch from the second conserved V-encoded cysteine up to the conserved J-encoded phenylalanine. The earlier analysis of about 560 of the donors excluded any sequence lacking an unambiguous match to a single V gene segment. In an earlier analysis of more than 500 of the donors, a V segment was called functional when productive rearrangements were above 56.7%, and segregating when the standard deviation between donors exceeded 5%. A statistical classification framework was built to diagnose cytomegalovirus status from the catalog of TCR beta chain sequences. A later analysis assigned V and J genes by comparing TCR nucleotide sequences with IMGT/GENE-DB human TR gene sequences. The TCRdist pipeline was used in a later analysis to assign CDR3 sequences and most-parsimonious VDJ recombination scenarios. In a later analysis, every TCR beta chain was defined by the combination of its CDR3 amino acid sequence and its V-gene family, and reads without a unique V-gene family were dropped. As a way to deal with suspected cross-contamination and a sequencing artifact, a later analysis dropped 500 to 700 nucleotide sequences that were highly shared and had low generation probability. A later analysis calculated a clonal expansion index for each public chain from normalized within-repertoire ranks of inferred template counts. Generation probabilities in a later analysis came from a VDJ recombination model fitted to out-of-frame rearrangements, and those results were checked against IGoR. A later analysis scored TCR-TCR, TCR-HLA and TCR-CMV co-occurrence with hypergeometric tests, applying a repertoire-size bias correction to TCR pairs. A later analysis estimated false discovery rates by permuting HLA or CMV assignments 20 times. In a later analysis, co-occurring TCRs were grouped using DBSCAN, and TCRdist sequence similarity was added for clustering within HLA-allele-positive subsets. Co-occurrence clustering excluded repertoires with fewer than 30,000 or more than 120,000 public chains, plus five with anomalous nucleotide sharing. What TCRdb holds here is the immuneACCESS table cut down to in-frame rearrangements. Part of the clones is not present; checked against another copy, under half of the missing clones reflect an unresolved V gene, and the others are unexplained. Clonal size and the V and J genes are those of that table, whereas D and trimming came from the DNA. The sample table lists 100,000 to 150,000 clones, roughly 82% of them with a count of one. Roughly 13% of the sample is held by the ten biggest clonotypes.

From a lookup of the germline V gene, CDR1 and CDR2 are MNHEY and SVGAGI. The CDR3 measures 13 amino acids from cysteine to phenylalanine. CDR3 DNA only is kept here, 39 bases in frame from base 1. Here V drops 6 bases and J drops 9 bases, and the junction holds 7 bases not matched to any gene. The cohort consisted of 666 healthy bone marrow donors. At the time of sampling, every cohort member was nominally healthy, though immune exposures that went unrecorded were likely present. The donor was CMV seropositive and belonged to the group of 270 or so seropositive cohort members. Every donor gave a peripheral blood sample, and the peripheral blood mononuclear cells from that sample were used for TCR beta sequencing. The Qiagen DNeasy Blood Extraction Kit was used to extract genomic DNA from the blood cell samples. Notes on this clone: The antigen this receptor binds is unknown. There are no base qualities to consult, and no much larger clone falls within one base.

Study-wide findings and limitations: In a later analysis, more than 15,000 TCR beta sequences were associated with specific HLA alleles at a false discovery rate of 0.05. A later analysis found that most CMV-associated TCR beta chains appeared HLA-restricted, with HLA associations seemingly driven largely by CMV exposure. The study gave a list of over 150 TCR beta chains associated with cytomegalovirus. Linkage disequilibrium might explain the correlated functional status among segregating V segments, but an unknown experimental factor could not be excluded. Assigning TCR associations to individual alleles was difficult when HLA alleles, especially DR and DQ, strongly co-occurred. Because the 87-base-pair reads could not distinguish some IMGT-functional V segments, including TRBV6-2 and TRBV6-3, those segments were excluded. An earlier analysis of around 500 of the donors showed that most TCR beta V segments appeared in productive rearrangements either about 90% or about 30% of the time, which broadly matched IMGT annotations. In vitro tests confirmed that a few of the cytomegalovirus-associated TCR beta chains recognize cytomegalovirus antigens. While some public TCRs were present in many individuals, most TCR sequences turned up only very rarely across donors. In a later analysis, HLA-associated TCR beta chains showed more clonal expansion and lower generation probabilities than non-associated chains that were equally common. According to the authors, the approach could potentially be generalized to other disease states and immunological phenotypes. CMV serostatus was the only immune exposure information available for the cohort. Because some donors lacked HLA typing at each locus, the association tests relied only on the typed subset. A group of highly shared sequence variants was considered likely to be a technical artifact of the sequencing pipeline. In a later genetic analysis, fewer N-insertions in productive TCRs were reported among donors in an Asian-associated ancestry cluster than the roughly 640-donor mean. Sequencing depth was assumed to be roughly uniform across donors in the presence/absence analyses, though that assumption may not hold. Because counts were too low, seventeen rarely observed V segments, including chromosome 9 orphons, were excluded from the earlier analysis of around 640 of the donors. The classifier was reported to diagnose cytomegalovirus status with high specificity and sensitivity in both the original cohort and the validation cohort. A further reported finding was that TCR beta sequences accurately predicted the HLA-A and HLA-B alleles for most subjects in the first cohort. In a later analysis, TCR association rates were found to vary across HLA loci, with the most associated TCRs seen for DRB1 alleles and the fewest for HLA-C alleles. In a later analysis, several top co-occurrence clusters were reported to appear linked to parvovirus B19, influenza, CMV and Epstein-Barr virus. In a later genetic analysis, a missense DCLRE1C variant was associated with V-gene and J-gene trimming of TCR beta chains, and the association was replicated in an independent cohort. The cohort was sequenced for TCR beta chains only, and without alpha or paired-chain data the features that could be detected were limited.

This sequence was found in a woman aged 40-49 years in good health and CMV-seropositive. Sequencing was performed on PBMCs. The receptor chain draws on TRBV6-5 and TRBJ2-1; the junction holds 8 bases that match TRBD1. This receptor has the CDR3 CASSHTGGLEQFF. The DNA sequence is TGTGCCAGCAGCCACACAGGGGGGCTTGAGCAGTTCTTC.